This T cell receptor (beta chain) was identified during a study of blood T cell repertoires in COVID-19 (dated by TCRdb to the early 2020s). A note on the overall study: The collaborator samples originated in the United States, Italy and Spain and spanned the acute and convalescent phases of COVID-19. The repertoires were released in a freely available public database meant as a resource for research on the immune response to SARS-CoV-2. Samples came from the ongoing ImmuneRACE study (first 160 participants) plus 1,254 subjects from 6 global collaborators. The prospective study material was composed of cDNA or gDNA derived from T cells, B-cell-depleted T cells, or PBMCs. Sample metadata almost always included a de-identified subject ID, COVID-19 status, age in years and sex. Where HLA class I and class II types were available, the types were taken from metadata supplied by the sample provider, not from assay-based typing. Subjects who had been exposed to COVID-19, were actively infected with it, or had recovered from it provided the deeply sampled blood TCRbeta repertoires that made up the dataset.

The immunoSEQ Assay, a bias-controlled multiplex PCR, was used to amplify TCRbeta CDR3 regions from genomic DNA. For the original study's pipeline: The number of nucleated cells in each sample was estimated from the amplification of reference gene primers within the assay. Sequence reads were collapsed and filtered to measure the absolute abundance of every unique TCRbeta CDR3 rearrangement. For each sample, productive Simpson clonality was calculated by taking the square root of Simpson's diversity index across productive rearrangements. In its TCRdb copy, this immuneACCESS table keeps in-frame sequences only and misses some clones. Where compared with another copy, unresolved V genes explain less than half of these, and the others have no known cause. The V and J calls and the clone size are those of that table, but D and trimming were determined from the DNA. Counted in this sample were 110,000 or so clones; roughly nine tenths of them appeared once. The biggest ten clones account for 7.7% of the sample.

The collaborating institutions used their own protocols to collect whole blood in K2EDTA tubes. For TCRbeta analysis, collaborator samples were shipped as frozen whole blood, as isolated PBMCs, or as DNA extracted from either sample type. Inclusive of the bounding cysteine and phenylalanine, the CDR3 is 14 residues long. Only the CDR3 portion is preserved as DNA: 42 bases, with reading frame beginning at the first base. V sheds 2 bases and J sheds 3 bases, leaving 10 bases between their ends. The germline V gene specifies LGHNA as CDR1 and YNFKEQ as CDR2. The study at large found these results: The quantity of clinical and demographic metadata differed by source and by participant and was supplied without curation.

As to this clone: What antigen it recognizes has not been identified. The sample holds no much larger clone one base away, and base qualities are not on file.

Recombination joined TRBV4-2 with TRBJ1-2, with TRBD1 tentatively as D gene (5 bases match). The sequenced sample consisted of peripheral blood. This clonotype was obtained from a human donor in a cohort sampled during active COVID-19. The CDR3 has the sequence CASSQSRVDYGYTF. The DNA sequence is as follows: TGTGCCAGCAGCCAAAGCAGGGTGGACTATGGCTACACCTTC.